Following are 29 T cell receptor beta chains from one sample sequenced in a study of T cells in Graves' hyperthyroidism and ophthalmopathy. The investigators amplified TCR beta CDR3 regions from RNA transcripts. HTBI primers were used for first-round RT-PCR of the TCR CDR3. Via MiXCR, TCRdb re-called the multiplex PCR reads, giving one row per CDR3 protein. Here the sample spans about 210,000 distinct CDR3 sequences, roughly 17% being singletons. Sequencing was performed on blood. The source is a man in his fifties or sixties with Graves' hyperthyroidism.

In nucleotides, the CDR3 is TGTGCCAGCAGCCCTACCGGACTAGCGGGACGGAATACGCAGTATTTT. Translating it yields CASSPTGLAGRNTQYF. The rearrangement joins TRBV7-9 to TRBJ2-3, with 12 nucleotides matching TRBD2. The trim removed 5 bases at V and 7 bases at J, leaving 10 bases unmatched. Per germline, CDR1 SEHNR and CDR2 FQNEAQ (reference sequence). This CDR3 spans 16 amino acids.

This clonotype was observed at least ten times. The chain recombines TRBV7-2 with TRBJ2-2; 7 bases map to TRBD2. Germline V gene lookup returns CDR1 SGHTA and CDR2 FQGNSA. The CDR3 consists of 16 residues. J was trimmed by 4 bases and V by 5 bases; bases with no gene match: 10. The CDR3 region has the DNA TGTGCCAGCAGCCGGGGTGGAGCGGGACTCACCGGGGAGCTGTTTTTT. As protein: CASSRGGAGLTGELFF.

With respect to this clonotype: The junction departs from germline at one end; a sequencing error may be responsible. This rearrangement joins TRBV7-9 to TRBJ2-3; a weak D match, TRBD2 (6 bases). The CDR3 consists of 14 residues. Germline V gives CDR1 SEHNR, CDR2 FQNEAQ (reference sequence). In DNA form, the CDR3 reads TGCGCCAGCAGCCATGGGGGGAGCACAGATACGCAGTATTTT. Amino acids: CASSHGGSTDTQYF.

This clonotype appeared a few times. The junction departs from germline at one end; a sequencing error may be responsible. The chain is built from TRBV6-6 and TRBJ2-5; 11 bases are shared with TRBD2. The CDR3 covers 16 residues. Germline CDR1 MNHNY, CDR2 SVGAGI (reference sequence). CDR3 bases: TGTGCCAGCAGTTACTCGACTAGCGGGAACCAAGGGACCCAGTACTTC. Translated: CASSYSTSGNQGTQYF.

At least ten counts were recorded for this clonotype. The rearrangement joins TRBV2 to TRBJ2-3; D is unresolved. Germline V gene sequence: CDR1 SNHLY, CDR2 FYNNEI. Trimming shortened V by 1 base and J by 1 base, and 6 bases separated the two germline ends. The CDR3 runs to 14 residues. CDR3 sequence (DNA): TGTGCCAGCAGTGAAGGACTGGGCACAGATACGCAGTATTTT. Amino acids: CASSEGLGTDTQYF.

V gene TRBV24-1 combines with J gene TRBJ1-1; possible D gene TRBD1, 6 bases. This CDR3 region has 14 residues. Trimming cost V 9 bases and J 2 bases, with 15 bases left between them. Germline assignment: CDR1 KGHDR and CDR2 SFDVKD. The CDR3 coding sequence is TGTGCCACCCGAGAATCGGGACACAACACTGAAGCTTTCTTT. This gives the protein CATRESGHNTEAFF.

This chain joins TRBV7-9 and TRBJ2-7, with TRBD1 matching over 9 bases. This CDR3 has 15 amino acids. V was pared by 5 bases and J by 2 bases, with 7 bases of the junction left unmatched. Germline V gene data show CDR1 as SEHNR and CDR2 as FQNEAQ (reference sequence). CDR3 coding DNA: TGTGCCAGCAGCCCGACAGGGGGAAGCACCTACGAGCAGTACTTC. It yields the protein CASSPTGGSTYEQYF.

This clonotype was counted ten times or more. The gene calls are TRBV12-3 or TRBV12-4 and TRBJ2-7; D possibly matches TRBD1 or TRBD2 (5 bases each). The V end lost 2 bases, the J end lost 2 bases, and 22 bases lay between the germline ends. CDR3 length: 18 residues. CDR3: CASSLSRPRDARPYEQYF. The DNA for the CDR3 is TGTGCCAGCAGTTTATCGCGGCCCCGGGACGCTAGACCCTACGAGCAGTACTTC.

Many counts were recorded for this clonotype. The DNA for the CDR3 is TGTGCCAGCAGTTTAGATAACAGGGGCTATGGCTACACCTTC. This encodes CASSLDNRGYGYTF. The J gene is TRBJ1-2, the V gene TRBV28; 7 positions agree with TRBD1. The CDR3 length is 14 residues. Germline trimming cut 2 bases from V and 4 bases from J; bases unmatched to any gene: 4. The germline gives CDR1 MDHEN, CDR2 SYDVKM.

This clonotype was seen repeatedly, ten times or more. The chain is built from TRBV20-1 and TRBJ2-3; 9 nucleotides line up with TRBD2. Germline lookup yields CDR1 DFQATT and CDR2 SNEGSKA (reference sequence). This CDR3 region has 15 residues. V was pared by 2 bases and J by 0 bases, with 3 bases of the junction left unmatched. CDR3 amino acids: CSARSLAGSTDTQYF. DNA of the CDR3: TGCAGTGCTAGATCTCTAGCGGGAAGCACAGATACGCAGTATTTT.

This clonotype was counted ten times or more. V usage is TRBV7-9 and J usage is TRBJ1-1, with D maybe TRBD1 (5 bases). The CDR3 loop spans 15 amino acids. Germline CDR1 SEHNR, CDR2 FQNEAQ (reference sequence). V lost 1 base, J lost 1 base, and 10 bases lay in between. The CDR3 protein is CASSLDGGENTEAFF. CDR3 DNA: TGTGCCAGCAGCTTAGACGGGGGGGAGAACACTGAAGCTTTCTTT.

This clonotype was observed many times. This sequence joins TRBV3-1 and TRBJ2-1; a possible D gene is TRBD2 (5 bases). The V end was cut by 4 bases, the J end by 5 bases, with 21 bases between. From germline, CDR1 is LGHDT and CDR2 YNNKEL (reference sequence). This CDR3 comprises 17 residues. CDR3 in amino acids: CASSLKHPGLVNNEQFF. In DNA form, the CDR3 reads TGTGCCAGCAGCCTAAAACACCCAGGACTGGTTAACAATGAGCAGTTCTTC.

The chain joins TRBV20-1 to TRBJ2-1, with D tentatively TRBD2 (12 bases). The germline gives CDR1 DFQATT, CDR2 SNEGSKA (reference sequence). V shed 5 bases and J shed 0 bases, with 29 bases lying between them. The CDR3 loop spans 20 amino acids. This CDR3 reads CSAWDRGVLAGGFSYNEQFF. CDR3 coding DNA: TGCAGTGCTTGGGACAGGGGGGTGCTAGCGGGAGGGTTCTCCTACAATGAGCAGTTCTTC.

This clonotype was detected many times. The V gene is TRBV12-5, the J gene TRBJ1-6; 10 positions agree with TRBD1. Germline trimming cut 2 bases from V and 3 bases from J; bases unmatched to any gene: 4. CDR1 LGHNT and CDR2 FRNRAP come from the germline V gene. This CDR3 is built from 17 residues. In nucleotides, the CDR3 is TGTGCTAGTGGTTTGATGACAGGGGGCATCTATAATTCACCCCTCCACTTT. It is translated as CASGLMTGGIYNSPLHF.

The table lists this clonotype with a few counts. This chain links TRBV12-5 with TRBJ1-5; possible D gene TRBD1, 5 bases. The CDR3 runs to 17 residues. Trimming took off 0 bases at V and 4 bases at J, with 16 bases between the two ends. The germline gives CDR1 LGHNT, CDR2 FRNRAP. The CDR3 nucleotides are TGTGCTAGTGGTTTGGTACTTATAGGGGCTCTGAATCAGCCCCAGCATTTT. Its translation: CASGLVLIGALNQPQHF.

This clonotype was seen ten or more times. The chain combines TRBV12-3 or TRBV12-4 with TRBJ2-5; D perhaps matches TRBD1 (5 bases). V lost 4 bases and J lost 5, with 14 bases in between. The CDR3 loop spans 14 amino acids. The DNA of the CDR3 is TGTGCCAGCAGTTGGGATGGGGCCTGGGAGACCCAGTACTTC. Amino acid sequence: CASSWDGAWETQYF.

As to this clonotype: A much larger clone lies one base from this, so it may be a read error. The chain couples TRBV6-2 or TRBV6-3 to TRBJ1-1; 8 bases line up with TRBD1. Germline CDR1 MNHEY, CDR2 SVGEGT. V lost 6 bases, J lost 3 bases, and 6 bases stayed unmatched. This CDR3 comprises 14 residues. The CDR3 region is CASRPGGDYTEAFF. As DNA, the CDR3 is TGTGCCAGCAGGCCAGGGGGCGACTACACTGAAGCTTTCTTT.

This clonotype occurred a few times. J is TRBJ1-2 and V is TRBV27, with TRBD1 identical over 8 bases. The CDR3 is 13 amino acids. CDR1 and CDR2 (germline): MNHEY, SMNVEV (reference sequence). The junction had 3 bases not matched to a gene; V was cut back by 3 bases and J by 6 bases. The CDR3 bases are TGTGCCAGCAGTTTTGGACAGGGAGATGGCTACACCTTC. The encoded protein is CASSFGQGDGYTF.

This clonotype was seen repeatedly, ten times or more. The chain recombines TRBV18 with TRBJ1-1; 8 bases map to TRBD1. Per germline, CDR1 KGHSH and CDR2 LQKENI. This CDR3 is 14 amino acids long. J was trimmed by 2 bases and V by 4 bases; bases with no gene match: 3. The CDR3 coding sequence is TGTGCCAGCTCACTGACAGGGGATAACACTGAAGCTTTCTTT. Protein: CASSLTGDNTEAFF. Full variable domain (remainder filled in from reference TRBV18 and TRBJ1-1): NAGVMQNPRHLVRRRGQEARLRCSPMKGHSHVYWYRQLPEEGLKFMVYLQKENIIDESGMPKERFSAEFPKEGPSILRIQQVVRGDSAAYFCASSLTGDNTEAFFGQGTRLTVV.

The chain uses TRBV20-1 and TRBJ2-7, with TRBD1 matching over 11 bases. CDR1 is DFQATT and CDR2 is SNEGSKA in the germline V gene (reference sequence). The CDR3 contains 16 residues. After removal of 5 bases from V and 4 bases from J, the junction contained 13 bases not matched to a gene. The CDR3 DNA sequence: TGCAGTGCTTGGGACAGGGGGGTGCTAGCGGGTTACGAGCAGTACTTC. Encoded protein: CSAWDRGVLAGYEQYF.

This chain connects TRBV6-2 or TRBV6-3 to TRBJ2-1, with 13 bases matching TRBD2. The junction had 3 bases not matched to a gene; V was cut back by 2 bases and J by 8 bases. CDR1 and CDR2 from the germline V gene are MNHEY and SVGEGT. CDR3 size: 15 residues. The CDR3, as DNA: TGTGCCAGCAGTTACGGACTAGCGGGAGTCCATGAGCAGTTCTTC. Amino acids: CASSYGLAGVHEQFF.

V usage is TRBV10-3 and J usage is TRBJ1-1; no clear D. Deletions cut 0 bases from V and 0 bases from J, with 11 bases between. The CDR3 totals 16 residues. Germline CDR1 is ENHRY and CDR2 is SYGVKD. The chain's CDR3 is CAISESRQLLNTEAFF. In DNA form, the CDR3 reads TGTGCCATCAGTGAGTCTAGGCAGCTCTTGAACACTGAAGCTTTCTTT.

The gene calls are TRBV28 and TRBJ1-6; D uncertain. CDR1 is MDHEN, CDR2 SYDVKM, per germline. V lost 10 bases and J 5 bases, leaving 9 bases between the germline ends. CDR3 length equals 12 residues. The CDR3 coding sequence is TGTGCCACCCTAGGAGATAATTCACCCCTCCACTTT. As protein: CATLGDNSPLHF.

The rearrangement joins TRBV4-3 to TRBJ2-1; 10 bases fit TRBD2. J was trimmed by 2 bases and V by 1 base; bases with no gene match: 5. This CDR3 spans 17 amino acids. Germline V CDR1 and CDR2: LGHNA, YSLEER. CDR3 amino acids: CASSQGSLAGAYNEQFF. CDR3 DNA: TGCGCCAGCAGCCAAGGTAGTCTAGCGGGAGCCTACAATGAGCAGTTCTTC.

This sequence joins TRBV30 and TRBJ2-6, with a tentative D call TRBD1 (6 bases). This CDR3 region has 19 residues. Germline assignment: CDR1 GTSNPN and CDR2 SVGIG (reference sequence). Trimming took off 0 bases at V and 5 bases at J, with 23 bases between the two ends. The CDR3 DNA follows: TGTGCCTGGAGTGTACCTCCGGGGACATCAAAAGCTAGGGCCAACGTCCTGACTTTC. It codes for CAWSVPPGTSKARANVLTF.

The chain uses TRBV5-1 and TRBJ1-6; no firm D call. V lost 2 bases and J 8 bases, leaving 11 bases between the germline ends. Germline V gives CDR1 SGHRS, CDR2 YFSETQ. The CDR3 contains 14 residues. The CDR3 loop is CASSFGRRDSPLHF. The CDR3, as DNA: TGCGCCAGCAGCTTCGGCAGACGGGATTCACCCCTCCACTTT. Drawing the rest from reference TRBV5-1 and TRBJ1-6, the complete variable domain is KAGVTQTPRYLIKTRGQQVTLSCSPISGHRSVSWYQQTPGQGLQFLFEYFSETQRNKGNFPGRFSGRQFSNSRSEMNVSTLELGDSALYLCASSFGRRDSPLHFGNGTRLTVT.

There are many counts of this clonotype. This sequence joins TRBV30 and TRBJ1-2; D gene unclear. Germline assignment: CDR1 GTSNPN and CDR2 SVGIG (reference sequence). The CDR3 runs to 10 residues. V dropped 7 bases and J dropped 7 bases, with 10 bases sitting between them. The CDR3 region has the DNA TGTGCCTCCGAAAAAGTTGGCTACACCTTC. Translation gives CASEKVGYTF. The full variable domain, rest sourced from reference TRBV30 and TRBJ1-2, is SQTIHQWPATLVQPVGSPLSLECTVEGTSNPNLYWYRQAAGRGLQLLFYSVGIGQISSEVPQNLSASRPQDRQFILSSKKLLLSDSGFYLCASEKVGYTFGSGTRLTVV.

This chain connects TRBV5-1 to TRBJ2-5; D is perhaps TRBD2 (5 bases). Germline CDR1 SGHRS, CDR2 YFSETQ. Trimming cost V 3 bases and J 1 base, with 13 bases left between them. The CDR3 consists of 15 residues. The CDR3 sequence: CASSSAPGIQETQYF. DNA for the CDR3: TGCGCCAGCAGCTCAGCCCCCGGGATCCAAGAGACCCAGTACTTC.

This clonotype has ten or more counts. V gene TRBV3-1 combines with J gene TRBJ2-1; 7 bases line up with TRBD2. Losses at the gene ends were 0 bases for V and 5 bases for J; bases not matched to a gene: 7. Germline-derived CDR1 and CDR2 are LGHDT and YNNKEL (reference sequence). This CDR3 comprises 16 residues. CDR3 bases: TGTGCCAGCAGCCAAGACGGGGGGAGCCTCCACAATGAGCAGTTCTTC. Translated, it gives CASSQDGGSLHNEQFF.